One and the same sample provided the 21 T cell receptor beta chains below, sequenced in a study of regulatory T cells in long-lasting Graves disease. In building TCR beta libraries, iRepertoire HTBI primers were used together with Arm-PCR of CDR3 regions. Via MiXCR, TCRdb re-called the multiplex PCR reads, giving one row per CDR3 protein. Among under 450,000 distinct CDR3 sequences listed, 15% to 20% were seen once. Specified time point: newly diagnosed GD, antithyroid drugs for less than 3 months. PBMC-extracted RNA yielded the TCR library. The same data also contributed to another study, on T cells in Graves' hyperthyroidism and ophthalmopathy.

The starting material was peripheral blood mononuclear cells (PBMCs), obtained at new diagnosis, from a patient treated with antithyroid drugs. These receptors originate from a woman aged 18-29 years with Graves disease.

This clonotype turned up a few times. The CDR3 region is CASSYSRRGGFYPAGNTIYF. The CDR3 nucleotides are TGTGCCAGCAGTTACTCGAGACGTGGGGGGTTTTACCCCGCAGGAAACACCATATATTTT. The chain is built from TRBV6-5 and TRBJ1-3, with D tentatively TRBD1 (5 bases). The CDR3 spans 20 residues. CDR1 and CDR2 (germline): MNHEY, SVGAGI. V lost 0 bases, J lost 4 bases, and 25 bases lay in between.

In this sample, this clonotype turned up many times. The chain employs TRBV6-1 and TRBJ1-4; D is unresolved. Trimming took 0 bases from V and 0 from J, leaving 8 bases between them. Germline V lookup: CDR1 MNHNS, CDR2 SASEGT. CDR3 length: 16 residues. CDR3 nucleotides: TGTGCCAGCAGTGAAGCGGGCATTGCAACTAATGAAAAACTGTTTTTT. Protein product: CASSEAGIATNEKLFF.

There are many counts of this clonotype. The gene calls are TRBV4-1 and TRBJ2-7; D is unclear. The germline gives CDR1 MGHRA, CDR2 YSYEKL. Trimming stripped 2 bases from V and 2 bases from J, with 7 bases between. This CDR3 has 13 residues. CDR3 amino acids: CASSQPQAYEQYF. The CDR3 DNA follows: TGCGCCAGCAGCCAACCCCAGGCCTACGAGCAGTACTTC.

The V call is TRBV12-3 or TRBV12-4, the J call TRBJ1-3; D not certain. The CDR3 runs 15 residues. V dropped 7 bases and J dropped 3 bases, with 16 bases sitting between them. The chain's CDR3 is CASTPGVVGGNTIYF. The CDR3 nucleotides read TGTGCCAGCACCCCTGGGGTGGTGGGTGGAAACACCATATATTTT.

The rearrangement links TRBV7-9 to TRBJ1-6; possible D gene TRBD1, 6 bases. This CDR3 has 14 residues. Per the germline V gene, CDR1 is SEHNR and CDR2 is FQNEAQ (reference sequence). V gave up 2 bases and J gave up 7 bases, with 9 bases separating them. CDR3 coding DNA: TGTGCCAGCAGCTTATCGGACAGCAATTCACCCCTCCACTTT. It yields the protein CASSLSDSNSPLHF.

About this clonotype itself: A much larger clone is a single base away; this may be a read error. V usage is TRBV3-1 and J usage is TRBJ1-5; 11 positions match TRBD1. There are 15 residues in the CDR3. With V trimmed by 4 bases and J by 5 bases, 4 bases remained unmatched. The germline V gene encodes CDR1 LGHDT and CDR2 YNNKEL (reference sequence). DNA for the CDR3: TGTGCCAGCAGCCCCGGGACAGGGGGATATCAGCCCCAGCATTTT. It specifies CASSPGTGGYQPQHF.

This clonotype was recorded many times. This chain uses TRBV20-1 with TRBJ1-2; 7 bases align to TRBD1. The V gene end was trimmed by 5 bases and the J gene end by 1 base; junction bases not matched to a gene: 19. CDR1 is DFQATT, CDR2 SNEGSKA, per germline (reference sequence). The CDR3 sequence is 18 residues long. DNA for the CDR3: TGCAGTGCTTATCAACAGGGGAACGAGCGTAAGGATAACTATGGCTACACCTTC. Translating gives CSAYQQGNERKDNYGYTF.

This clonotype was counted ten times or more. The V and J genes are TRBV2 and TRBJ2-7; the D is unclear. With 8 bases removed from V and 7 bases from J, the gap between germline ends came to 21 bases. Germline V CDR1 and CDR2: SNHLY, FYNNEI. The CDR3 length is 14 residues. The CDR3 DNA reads TGTGCCAGCTACTCAGAAGATCAGAAACTTGAGCAGTACTTC. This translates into CASYSEDQKLEQYF. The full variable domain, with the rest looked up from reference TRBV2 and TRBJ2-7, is EPEVTQTPSHQVTQMGQEVILRCVPISNHLYFYWYRQILGQKVEFLVSFYNNEISEKSEIFDDQFSVERPDGSNFTLKIRSTKLEDSAMYFCASYSEDQKLEQYFGPGTRLTVT.

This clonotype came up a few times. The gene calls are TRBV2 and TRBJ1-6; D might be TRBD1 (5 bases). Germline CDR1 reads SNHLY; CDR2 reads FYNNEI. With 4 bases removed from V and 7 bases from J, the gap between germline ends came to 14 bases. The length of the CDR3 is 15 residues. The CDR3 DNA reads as TGTGCCAGCAGTGGGGGCAATGCAAAAAATTCACCCCTCCACTTT. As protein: CASSGGNAKNSPLHF.

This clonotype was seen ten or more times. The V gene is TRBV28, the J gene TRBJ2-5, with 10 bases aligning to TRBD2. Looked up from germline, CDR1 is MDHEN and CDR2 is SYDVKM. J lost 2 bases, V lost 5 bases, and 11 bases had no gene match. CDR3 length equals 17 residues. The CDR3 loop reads CASSISGRKVDQETQYF. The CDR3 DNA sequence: TGTGCCAGCAGTATTAGCGGGAGGAAGGTCGATCAAGAGACCCAGTACTTC. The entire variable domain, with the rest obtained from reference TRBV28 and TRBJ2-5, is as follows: DVKVTQSSRYLVKRTGEKVFLECVQDMDHENMFWYRQDPGLGLRLIYFSYDVKMKEKGDIPEGYSVSREKKERFSLILESASTNQTSMYLCASSISGRKVDQETQYFGPGTRLLVL.

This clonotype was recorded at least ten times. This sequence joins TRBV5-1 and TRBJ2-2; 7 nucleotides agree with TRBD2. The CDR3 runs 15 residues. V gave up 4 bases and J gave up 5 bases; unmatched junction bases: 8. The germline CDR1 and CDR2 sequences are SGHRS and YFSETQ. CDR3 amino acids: CASSMAGAGTGELFF. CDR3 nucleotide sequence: TGCGCCAGCAGCATGGCGGGAGCAGGAACCGGGGAGCTGTTTTTT.

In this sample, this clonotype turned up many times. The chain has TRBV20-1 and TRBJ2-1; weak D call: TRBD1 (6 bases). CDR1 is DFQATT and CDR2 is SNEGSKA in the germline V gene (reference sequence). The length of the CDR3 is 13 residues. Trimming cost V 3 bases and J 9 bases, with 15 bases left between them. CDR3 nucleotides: TGCAGTGCTAGTAGCCCGGGACACAGTGAGCAGTTCTTC. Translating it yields CSASSPGHSEQFF.

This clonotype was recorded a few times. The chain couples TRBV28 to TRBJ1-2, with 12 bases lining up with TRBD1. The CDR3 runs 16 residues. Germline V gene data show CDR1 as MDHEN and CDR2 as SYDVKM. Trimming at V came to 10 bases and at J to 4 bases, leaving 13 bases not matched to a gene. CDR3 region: CATQWGGQGAGYGYTF. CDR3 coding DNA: TGTGCCACCCAATGGGGGGGACAGGGGGCTGGCTATGGCTACACCTTC.

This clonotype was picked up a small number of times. CDR3: CASSLVGTGSDEQFF. The CDR3 region has the DNA TGCGCCAGCAGCTTGGTGGGGACAGGGTCTGATGAGCAGTTCTTC. The V and J genes are TRBV5-1 and TRBJ2-1; TRBD1 aligns across 9 bases. Germline CDR1 and CDR2: SGHRS and YFSETQ. V was pared by 0 bases and J by 8 bases, with 6 bases of the junction left unmatched. This CDR3 spans 15 amino acids.

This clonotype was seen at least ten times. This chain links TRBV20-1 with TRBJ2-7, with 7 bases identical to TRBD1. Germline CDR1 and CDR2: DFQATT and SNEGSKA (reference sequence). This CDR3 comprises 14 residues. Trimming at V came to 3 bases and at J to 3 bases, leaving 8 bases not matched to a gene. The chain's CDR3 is CSARATGVDYEQYF. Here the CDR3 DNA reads TGCAGTGCTAGGGCCACAGGGGTCGACTACGAGCAGTACTTC.

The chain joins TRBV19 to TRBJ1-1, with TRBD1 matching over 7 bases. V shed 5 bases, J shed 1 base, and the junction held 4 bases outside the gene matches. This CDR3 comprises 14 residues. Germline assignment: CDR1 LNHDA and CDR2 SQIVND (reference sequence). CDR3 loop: CASSHRGENTEAFF. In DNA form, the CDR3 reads TGTGCCAGTAGTCACAGGGGCGAGAACACTGAAGCTTTCTTT.

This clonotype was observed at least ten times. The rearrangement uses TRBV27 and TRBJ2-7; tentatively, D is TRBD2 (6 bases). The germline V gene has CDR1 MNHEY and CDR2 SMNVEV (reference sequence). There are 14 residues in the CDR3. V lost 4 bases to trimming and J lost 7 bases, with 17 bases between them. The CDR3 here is CASSWRGSPTEQYF. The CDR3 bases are TGTGCCAGCAGTTGGCGGGGTAGTCCTACGGAGCAGTACTTC.

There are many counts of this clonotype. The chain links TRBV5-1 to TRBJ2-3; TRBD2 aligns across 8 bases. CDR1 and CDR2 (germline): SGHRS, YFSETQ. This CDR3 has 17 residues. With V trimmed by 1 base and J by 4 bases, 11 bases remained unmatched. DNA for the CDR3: TGCGCCAGCAGCTTGAGGGGTAGCGGGATGTCTGCAGATACGCAGTATTTT. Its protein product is CASSLRGSGMSADTQYF.

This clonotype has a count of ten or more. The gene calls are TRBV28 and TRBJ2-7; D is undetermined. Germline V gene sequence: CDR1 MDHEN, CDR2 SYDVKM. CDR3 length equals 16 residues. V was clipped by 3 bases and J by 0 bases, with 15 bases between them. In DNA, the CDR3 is TGTGCCAGCAGTTTGGGTGGTAGGATCCTCTCCTACGAGCAGTACTTC. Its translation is CASSLGGRILSYEQYF.

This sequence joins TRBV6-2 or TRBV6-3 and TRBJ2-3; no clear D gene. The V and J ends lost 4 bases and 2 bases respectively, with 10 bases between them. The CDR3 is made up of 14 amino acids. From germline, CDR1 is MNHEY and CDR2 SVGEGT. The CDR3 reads CASSWVSATDTQYF. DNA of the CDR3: TGTGCCAGCAGTTGGGTATCCGCCACAGATACGCAGTATTTT.

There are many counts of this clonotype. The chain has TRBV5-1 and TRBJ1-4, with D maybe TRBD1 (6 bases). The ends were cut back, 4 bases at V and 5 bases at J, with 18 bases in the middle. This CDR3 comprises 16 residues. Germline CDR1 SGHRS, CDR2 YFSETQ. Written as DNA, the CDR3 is TGCGCCAGCAGCCCAACCTGGGGGACACCGAATGAAAAACTGTTTTTT. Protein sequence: CASSPTWGTPNEKLFF.